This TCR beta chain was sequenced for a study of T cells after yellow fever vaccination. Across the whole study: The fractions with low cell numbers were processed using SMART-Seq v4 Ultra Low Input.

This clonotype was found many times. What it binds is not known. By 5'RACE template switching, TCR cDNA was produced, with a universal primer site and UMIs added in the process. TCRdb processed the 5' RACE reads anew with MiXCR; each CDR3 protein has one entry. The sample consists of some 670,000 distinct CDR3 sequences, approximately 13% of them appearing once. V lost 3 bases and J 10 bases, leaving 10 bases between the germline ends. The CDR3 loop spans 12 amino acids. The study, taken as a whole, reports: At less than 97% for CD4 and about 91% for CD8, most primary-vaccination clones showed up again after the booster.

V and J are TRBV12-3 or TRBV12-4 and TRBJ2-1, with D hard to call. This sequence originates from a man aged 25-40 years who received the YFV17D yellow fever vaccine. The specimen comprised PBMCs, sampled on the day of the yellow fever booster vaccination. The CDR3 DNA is TGTGCCAGCAGTTTTGTCGGCAGCGAGCAGTTCTTC. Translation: CASSFVGSEQFF.